The 8 T cell receptor beta chains given below trace back to one sample, sequenced in a study of T cell responses to AZD1222 COVID-19 vaccine. Method: immunoSEQ multiplex PCR; TCRdb's copy keeps in-frame clones and lacks some. The sample holds 120,000 or so clones, about 90% seen once. The source material was peripheral blood, sampled 28 days after the second AZD1222 dose. The receptors derive from an adult who received the AZD1222 COVID-19 vaccine.

The chain recombines TRBV5-1 with TRBJ2-3, with TRBD2 as a possible D gene (7 bases). CDR3 length: 14 amino acids. Germline-derived CDR1 and CDR2 are SGHRS and YFSETQ. Trimming removed 6 bases at V and 2 bases at J, with 13 bases between. The CDR3 DNA follows: TGCGCCAGCACCCGGGGGGACACCACAGATACGCAGTATTTT. Translating it yields CASTRGDTTDTQYF.

This clone has only one observation. This chain uses TRBV19 with TRBJ2-1, with 8 bases identical to TRBD2. CDR1 and CDR2 from the germline V gene are LNHDA and SQIVND (reference sequence). This CDR3 comprises 17 residues. Germline trimming cut 4 bases from V and 6 bases from J; bases unmatched to any gene: 14. The CDR3 region is CASSTRRAGVFGNEQFF. CDR3 nucleotide sequence: TGTGCCAGTAGTACCCGGCGAGCGGGAGTGTTCGGCAATGAGCAGTTCTTC. Together with reference TRBV19 and TRBJ2-1, the CDR3 gives the full variable domain: DGGITQSPKYLFRKEGQNVTLSCEQNLNHDAMYWYRQDPGQGLRLIYYSQIVNDFQKGDIAEGYSVSREKKESFPLTVTSAQKNPTAFYLCASSTRRAGVFGNEQFFGPGTRLTVL.

V and J are TRBV2 and TRBJ1-4; D call uncertain. Deletions cut 8 bases from V and 0 bases from J, with 7 bases between. The CDR3 spans 13 residues. Germline CDR1 is SNHLY and CDR2 is FYNNEI. The CDR3 bases are TGTGCCAGCGGCAGTTCAACTAATGAAAAACTGTTTTTT. It yields the protein CASGSSTNEKLFF.

J is TRBJ1-6 and V is TRBV5-1; D unclear. V dropped 2 bases and J dropped 7 bases, with 10 bases sitting between them. Looked up from germline, CDR1 is SGHRS and CDR2 is YFSETQ. The length of the CDR3 is 14 residues. The CDR3 protein is CASSFVVGNSPLHF. The CDR3 nucleotides read TGCGCCAGCAGCTTCGTCGTGGGCAATTCACCCCTCCACTTT.

The J gene is TRBJ2-7, the V gene TRBV24-1; a possible D gene is TRBD1 (6 bases). CDR1 and CDR2 (germline): KGHDR, SFDVKD. V dropped 4 bases and J dropped 7 bases, with 10 bases sitting between them. CDR3 length: 12 residues. The CDR3 sequence: CATSESGVEQYF. CDR3 DNA sequence: TGTGCCACCAGTGAATCAGGGGTTGAGCAGTACTTC.

This clone was recorded only once. The chain is built from TRBV19 and TRBJ2-3; 11 nucleotides agree with TRBD2. The CDR3 covers 18 residues. Germline V CDR1 and CDR2: LNHDA, SQIVND (reference sequence). With V trimmed by 5 bases and J by 1 base, 11 bases remained unmatched. The CDR3 region has the DNA TGTGCCAGTAGTCCTAGGGTTCTAGCGGGAGGTCGCACAGATACGCAGTATTTT. This sequence encodes CASSPRVLAGGRTDTQYF.

The V and J genes are TRBV5-1 and TRBJ2-3; D is uncertain. CDR1 SGHRS and CDR2 YFSETQ come from the germline V gene. The CDR3 contains 14 residues. The V and J ends lost 2 bases and 6 bases respectively, with 13 bases between them. The CDR3 region is CASSLWVDLDTQYF. For the CDR3, the DNA is TGCGCCAGCAGCTTATGGGTAGACCTGGATACGCAGTATTTT.

The rearrangement links TRBV7-9 to TRBJ2-7; a possible D gene is TRBD2 (5 bases). V dropped 2 bases and J dropped 3 bases, with 14 bases sitting between them. Germline V gene data show CDR1 as SEHNR and CDR2 as FQNEAQ (reference sequence). The CDR3 is 15 amino acids. CDR3 sequence reads: CASSLITGVRYEQYF. Written as DNA, the CDR3 is TGTGCCAGCAGCTTAATTACCGGGGTCCGCTACGAGCAGTACTTC.